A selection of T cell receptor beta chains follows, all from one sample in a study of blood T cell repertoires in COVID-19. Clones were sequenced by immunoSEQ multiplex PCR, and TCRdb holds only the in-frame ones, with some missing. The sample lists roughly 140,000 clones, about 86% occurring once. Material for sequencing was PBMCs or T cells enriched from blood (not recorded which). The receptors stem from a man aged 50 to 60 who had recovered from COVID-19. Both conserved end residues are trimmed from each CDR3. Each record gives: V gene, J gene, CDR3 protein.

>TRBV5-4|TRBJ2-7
ASSLIAGGNSYEQY
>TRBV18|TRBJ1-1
ASSPAGKNTEAF
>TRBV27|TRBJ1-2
ASTRSWEGFDGYT
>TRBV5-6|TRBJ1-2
ASSLGQNYGYT
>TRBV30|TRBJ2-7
AWSVHGSGGAYEQY
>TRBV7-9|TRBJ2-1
ASSDRAGEQF
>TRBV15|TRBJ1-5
ATSITGVGQPQH
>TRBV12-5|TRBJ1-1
ASGKAGTMNTEAF
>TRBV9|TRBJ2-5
ASSVAGGGETQY
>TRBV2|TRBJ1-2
ASNFLGQGSDGYT
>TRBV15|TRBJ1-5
ATSRDREQPQH
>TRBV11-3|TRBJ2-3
ASSSSWMGGTQY
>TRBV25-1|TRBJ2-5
ASSELGGNEETQY
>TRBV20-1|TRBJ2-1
SAIHRGQF
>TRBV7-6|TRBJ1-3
ASSSVGQGAMGNTIY
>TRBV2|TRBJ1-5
ASSSFWGENQPQH
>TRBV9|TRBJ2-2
ASSVGAGPPGTGELF
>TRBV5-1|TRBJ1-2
ASSLGASTNAYGYT
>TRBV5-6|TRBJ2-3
ASSLLLGTSGGARDTQY
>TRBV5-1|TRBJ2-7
ASSPSPNYEQY
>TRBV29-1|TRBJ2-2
SVDPGSRTGELF
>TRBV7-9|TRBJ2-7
ASSSNGNPPYEQY
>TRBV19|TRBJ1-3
ASNFQGLRRNTIY
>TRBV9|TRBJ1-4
ASSVGTAPNEKLF
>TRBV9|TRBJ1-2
ASSVGGASYGYT
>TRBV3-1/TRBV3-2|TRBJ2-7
ASSLGQGAVNEQY
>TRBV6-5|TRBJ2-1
ASSSGDLYNEQF
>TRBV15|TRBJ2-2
ATHAAGGRPGELF
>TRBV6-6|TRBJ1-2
ASTYEATLYGYT
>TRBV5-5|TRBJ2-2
ASSLEARGTGELF
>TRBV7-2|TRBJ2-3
ASSLPRDLYTDTQY
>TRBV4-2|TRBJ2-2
ASSQATSNTGELF
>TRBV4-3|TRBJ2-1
ASSPELAGAYNEQF
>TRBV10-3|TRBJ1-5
ATAGGDQPQH
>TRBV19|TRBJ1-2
ASSIDGTGSNYGYT
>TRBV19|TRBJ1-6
ASRDRGNSPLH
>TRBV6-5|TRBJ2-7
ASSYSRGRTGEQY
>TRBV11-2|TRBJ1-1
ASSGDRLDEAF
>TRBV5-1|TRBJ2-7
ASSHRDRANYEQY
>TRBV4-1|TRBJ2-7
ASSQYKPQRGTTYEQY
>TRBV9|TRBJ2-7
ASSLSGQGSEQY